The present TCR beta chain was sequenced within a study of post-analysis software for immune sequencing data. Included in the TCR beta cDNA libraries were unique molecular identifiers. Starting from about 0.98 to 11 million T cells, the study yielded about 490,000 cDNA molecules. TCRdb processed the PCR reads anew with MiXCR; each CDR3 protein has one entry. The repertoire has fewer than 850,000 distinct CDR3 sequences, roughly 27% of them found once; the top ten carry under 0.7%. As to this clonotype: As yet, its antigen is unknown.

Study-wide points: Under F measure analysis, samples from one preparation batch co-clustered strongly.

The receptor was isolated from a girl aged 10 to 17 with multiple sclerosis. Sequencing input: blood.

For the CDR3, the DNA is TGCAGCGTTGTAGTAGCGGGAGTCCCCTACGAGCAGTACTTC. This translates into CSVVVAGVPYEQYF. The rearrangement joins TRBV29-1 to TRBJ2-7, with 9 bases identical to TRBD2. Trimming removed 4 bases from V and 2 bases from J; junction bases left unmatched: 6. This CDR3 is 14 amino acids long. The V gene's germline CDR1 is SQVTM and CDR2 ANQGSEA.